The 25 T cell receptor beta chains listed next were all sequenced from one sample in a study of T cell changes during pregnancy in multiple sclerosis. Only in-frame clones appear in the TCRdb table, and some are missing; sequencing was by immunoSEQ multiplex PCR. The profile shows 25,000 to 35,000 clones, 88% of them singletons. The specimen was CD8+ T cells from peripheral blood mononuclear cells, collected in the second trimester of pregnancy. These receptors came from a female donor with multiple sclerosis, enrolled in a pregnancy study.

This chain joins TRBV12-5 and TRBJ1-6; TRBD1 is a possible D gene (5 bases). CDR1 is LGHNT and CDR2 is FRNRAP in the germline V gene. The ends were cut back, 6 bases at V and 5 bases at J, with 29 bases in the middle. There are 20 residues in the CDR3. CDR3 residues: CASGRITGLRFAGNNSPLHF. CDR3 nucleotide sequence: TGTGCTAGTGGCCGCATAACGGGACTCCGATTTGCGGGTAATAATTCACCCCTCCACTTT.

The rearrangement joins TRBV15 to TRBJ2-5, with 7 bases lining up with TRBD1. The CDR3 is made up of 17 amino acids. The ends lost 2 bases at V and 2 bases at J; junction bases unmatched: 11. The V gene's germline CDR1 is LNHNV and CDR2 YYDKDF (reference sequence). CDR3 region: CATSRKIRDRIQETQYF. In DNA form, the CDR3 reads TGTGCCACCAGCAGAAAAATCAGGGACAGAATACAAGAGACCCAGTACTTC.

In this sample, this clone turned up once. The rearrangement links TRBV4-2 to TRBJ2-5; D call uncertain. V lost 1 base and J 1 base, leaving 10 bases between the germline ends. This CDR3 comprises 15 residues. The germline V gene has CDR1 LGHNA and CDR2 YNFKEQ. CDR3 region: CASSQARGSQETQYF. The CDR3 nucleotides are TGTGCCAGCAGCCAAGCTCGAGGTAGCCAAGAGACCCAGTACTTC.

The chain links TRBV7-9 to TRBJ2-5; weak D call: TRBD2 (5 bases). The CDR3 sequence is 13 residues long. The germline V and J ends were trimmed by 1 base and 5 bases, with 8 bases remaining between them. The germline V gene has CDR1 SEHNR and CDR2 FQNEAQ (reference sequence). The CDR3 coding sequence is TGTGCCAGCAGCTTAGGAGGGCGGGAGACCCAGTACTTC. It encodes CASSLGGRETQYF.

CDR3 protein: CASSPGGRMNTEAFF. The CDR3 DNA reads as TGTGCCAGTAGTCCGGGAGGGCGAATGAACACTGAAGCTTTCTTT. The chain carries TRBV19 and TRBJ1-1; no clear D. With 5 bases removed from V and 0 bases from J, the gap between germline ends came to 13 bases. Germline V gene lookup returns CDR1 LNHDA and CDR2 SQIVND (reference sequence). The CDR3 contains 15 residues. Looking up the rest from reference TRBV19 and TRBJ1-1 gives the full variable domain: DGGITQSPKYLFRKEGQNVTLSCEQNLNHDAMYWYRQDPGQGLRLIYYSQIVNDFQKGDIAEGYSVSREKKESFPLTVTSAQKNPTAFYLCASSPGGRMNTEAFFGQGTRLTVV.

CDR3: CASRQIAGALETQYF. CDR3 coding DNA: TGTGCCAGTAGACAAATAGCGGGAGCTCTGGAGACCCAGTACTTC. J is TRBJ2-5 and V is TRBV19; 9 bases are shared with TRBD2. V lost 6 bases and J lost 5; bases outside the gene matches: 10. The germline V gene encodes CDR1 LNHDA and CDR2 SQIVND (reference sequence). The CDR3 covers 15 residues.

The rearrangement joins TRBV30 to TRBJ2-1; D not certain. The CDR3 extends over 15 amino acids. V was pared by 4 bases and J by 3 bases, with 16 bases between. The germline V gene has CDR1 GTSNPN and CDR2 SVGIG (reference sequence). The CDR3 nucleotides read TGTGCCTGGACCGGAGACTTGAATTTCTACAATGAGCAGTTCTTC. Its protein is CAWTGDLNFYNEQFF.

V and J are TRBV19 and TRBJ2-3; D perhaps matches TRBD1 (8 bases). CDR3 length: 15 amino acids. CDR1 LNHDA and CDR2 SQIVND come from the germline V gene (reference sequence). V was cut by 4 bases and J by 4 bases, with 15 bases left in between. Here the CDR3 reads CASSKDREGPDTQYF. In DNA, the CDR3 is TGTGCCAGTAGTAAGGACAGGGAGGGGCCAGATACGCAGTATTTT.

V gene TRBV4-3 combines with J gene TRBJ1-1; 7 positions match TRBD1. Trimming at V came to 6 bases and at J to 1 base, leaving 11 bases not matched to a gene. CDR1 and CDR2 from the germline V gene are LGHNA and YSLEER. This CDR3 region has 16 residues. CDR3 region: CASRNEPYRGNTEAFF. The CDR3, as DNA: TGCGCCAGCAGAAATGAACCGTACAGGGGGAACACTGAAGCTTTCTTT.

The chain carries TRBV10-3 and TRBJ1-1; no firm D call. Between the trimmed V and J ends, which lost 2 bases and 7 bases, there was a span of 14 bases. This CDR3 comprises 14 residues. Germline assignment: CDR1 ENHRY and CDR2 SYGVKD. The CDR3 loop is CAISENEGWDEAFF. The CDR3 nucleotides are TGTGCCATCAGTGAGAATGAGGGCTGGGATGAAGCTTTCTTT.

Written as DNA, the CDR3 is TGTGCCACCAGCAGAGTCGGGGGCTCTGGAAACACCATATATTTT. It is translated as CATSRVGGSGNTIYF. The chain joins TRBV15 to TRBJ1-3; tentatively, D is TRBD1 (5 bases). Trimming took 1 base from V and 0 from J, leaving 7 bases between them. CDR1 and CDR2 (germline): LNHNV, YYDKDF (reference sequence). The CDR3 sequence is 15 residues long. Filled out from reference TRBV15 and TRBJ1-3, the complete variable domain reads DAMVIQNPRYQVTQFGKPVTLSCSQTLNHNVMYWYQQKSSQAPKLLFHYYDKDFNNEADTPDNFQSRRPNTSFCFLDIRSPGLGDTAMYLCATSRVGGSGNTIYFGEGSWLTVV.

The chain has TRBV6-1 and TRBJ1-2; D perhaps matches TRBD1 (6 bases). There are 13 residues in the CDR3. Germline V gives CDR1 MNHNS, CDR2 SASEGT. V lost 6 bases to trimming and J lost 5 bases, with 13 bases between them. The DNA of the CDR3 is TGTGCCAGCAGAGACGGGGGGCTATATGGCTACACCTTC. This encodes CASRDGGLYGYTF.

The chain combines TRBV11-2 with TRBJ2-7, with 9 positions matching TRBD1. CDR3 length: 16 residues. Looked up from germline, CDR1 is SGHAT and CDR2 is FQNNGV. Losses at the gene ends were 2 bases for V and 3 bases for J; bases not matched to a gene: 8. CDR3: CASSLILGTGNYEQYF. The CDR3 DNA reads TGTGCCAGCAGCTTAATACTCGGGACAGGGAACTACGAGCAGTACTTC.

The chain has TRBV29-1 and TRBJ2-3; 8 bases align to TRBD1. Germline V gene lookup returns CDR1 SQVTM and CDR2 ANQGSEA. J lost 0 bases, V lost 0 bases, and 5 bases had no gene match. This CDR3 spans 16 amino acids. CDR3 protein: CSVEDLAGGSTDTQYF. Written as DNA, the CDR3 is TGCAGCGTTGAAGATCTCGCAGGGGGCAGCACAGATACGCAGTATTTT.

This chain uses TRBV9 with TRBJ1-5; 9 bases are shared with TRBD1. V lost 0 bases, J lost 5 bases, and 9 bases stayed unmatched. The CDR3 loop spans 17 amino acids. Germline CDR1 reads SGDLS; CDR2 reads YYNGEE. The CDR3 loop reads CASSVEGQGKGYQPQHF. The DNA for the CDR3 is TGTGCCAGCAGCGTAGAGGGACAGGGTAAGGGGTATCAGCCCCAGCATTTT.

The rearrangement joins TRBV5-6 to TRBJ2-3; D not certain. The germline V gene has CDR1 SGHDT and CDR2 YYEEEE. The CDR3 runs 13 residues. V was shortened by 0 bases and J by 8 bases, with 10 bases between the two germline ends. The CDR3 DNA is TGTGCCAGCAGCTTGGAGAATGCCGGTACGCAGTATTTT. Residues: CASSLENAGTQYF.

This clone appeared a few times. The J gene is TRBJ2-3, the V gene TRBV6-4, with TRBD2 identical over 13 bases. The V gene end was trimmed by 0 bases and the J gene end by 8 bases; junction bases not matched to a gene: 5. Germline V gene lookup returns CDR1 MRHNA and CDR2 SNTAGT. This CDR3 is 16 amino acids long. The CDR3 sequence: CASSDSTSGGASTQYF. CDR3 DNA sequence: TGTGCCAGCAGTGACTCTACTAGCGGGGGGGCCAGTACGCAGTATTTT.

The V gene is TRBV7-3, the J gene TRBJ2-1, with D perhaps matching TRBD1 (6 bases). CDR1 and CDR2 (germline): SGHTA, FQGTGA. The CDR3 length is 16 residues. Trimming took off 6 bases at V and 9 bases at J, with 24 bases between the two ends. CDR3 sequence (DNA): TGTGCCAGCAGTCTCTCACCAGGGGCCCTCCCGGGTGAGCAGTTCTTC. This gives the protein CASSLSPGALPGEQFF.

This clone was picked up one time. The chain links TRBV19 to TRBJ2-7, with 9 bases lining up with TRBD2. This CDR3 is 15 amino acids long. With V trimmed by 5 bases and J by 3 bases, 8 bases remained unmatched. CDR1 is LNHDA and CDR2 is SQIVND in the germline V gene (reference sequence). The CDR3 loop is CASSAAGTSFYEQYF. DNA for the CDR3: TGTGCCAGTAGTGCCGCCGGGACTAGCTTCTACGAGCAGTACTTC.

The V call is TRBV28, the J call TRBJ2-1; 8 nucleotides match TRBD2. Germline V gene sequence: CDR1 MDHEN, CDR2 SYDVKM. With V trimmed by 5 bases and J by 10 bases, 13 bases remained unmatched. The CDR3 is 15 amino acids. The CDR3 coding sequence is TGTGCCAGCAGTCCTCCCGGTAGCGGGGTCAGGGAGCAGTTCTTC. Amino acids: CASSPPGSGVREQFF.

The chain carries TRBV11-2 and TRBJ2-1; TRBD2 matches 7 bases. Germline CDR1 SGHAT, CDR2 FQNNGV. V was pared by 0 bases and J by 5 bases, with 7 bases of the junction left unmatched. This CDR3 is built from 16 residues. The CDR3 spells CASSLEGEGLDNEQFF. CDR3 bases: TGTGCCAGCAGCTTAGAGGGGGAGGGCCTAGACAATGAGCAGTTCTTC.

There are a few counts of this clone. The chain is built from TRBV9 and TRBJ1-1, with a tentative D call TRBD1 (6 bases). This CDR3 is 13 amino acids long. V was pared by 4 bases and J by 5 bases, with 12 bases between. Germline V gene data show CDR1 as SGDLS and CDR2 as YYNGEE. The CDR3 DNA sequence: TGTGCCAGCAGCAGGGGGGGCGCGACTGAAGCTTTCTTT. Its translation: CASSRGGATEAFF.

V is TRBV7-9 and J is TRBJ2-2; the match to TRBD1 covers 11 bases. J gave up 4 bases and V 5 bases, and 3 bases lay outside the gene matches. The CDR3 length is 15 residues. Germline V gene sequence: CDR1 SEHNR, CDR2 FQNEAQ (reference sequence). CDR3 region: CASSPGQGVTGELFF. The CDR3 region has the DNA TGTGCCAGCAGCCCGGGACAGGGGGTCACCGGGGAGCTGTTTTTT. Looking up the rest from reference TRBV7-9 and TRBJ2-2 gives the full variable domain: DTGVSQNPRHKITKRGQNVTFRCDPISEHNRLYWYRQTLGQGPEFLTYFQNEAQLEKSRLLSDRFSAERPKGSFSTLEIQRTEQGDSAMYLCASSPGQGVTGELFFGEGSRLTVL.

The chain joins TRBV20-1 to TRBJ2-1, with D possibly matching TRBD2 (5 bases). Trimming cost V 5 bases and J 6 bases, with 8 bases left between them. The CDR3 contains 11 residues. The germline CDR1 and CDR2 sequences are DFQATT and SNEGSKA (reference sequence). CDR3 in DNA: TGCAGTGCTCGCGGGTTCAATGAGCAGTTCTTC. Amino acid sequence: CSARGFNEQFF.

The CDR3 nucleotides are TGTGCCAGCAGCTTAGGTCGAGTTGAGCAGTTCTTC. It yields the protein CASSLGRVEQFF. The J gene is TRBJ2-1, the V gene TRBV11-2; D not resolved. The V end lost 1 base, the J end lost 9 bases, and 7 bases lay between the germline ends. The CDR3 contains 12 residues. Per the germline V gene, CDR1 is SGHAT and CDR2 is FQNNGV.